The clone carrying this TCR beta chain was observed many times. The antigen is not known. This sample was included in a study of T cells after yellow fever vaccination. Study as a whole: Preparing low-cell-number fractions relied on SMART-Seq v4 Ultra Low Input. Study-level results: Secondary responses were weaker yet peaked faster, day 5 versus 15. Post-booster repertoires contained most primary-vaccination clones again (around 96% CD4, roughly 90% CD8).

The CDR3 consists of 14 residues. Germline V lookup: CDR1 SGHAT, CDR2 FQDESV (reference sequence). J lost 7 bases, V lost 2 bases, and 4 bases had no gene match. By 5'RACE template switching, TCR cDNA was produced, with a universal primer site and UMIs added in the process. TCRdb reprocessed the 5' RACE reads with MiXCR, giving one entry per CDR3 protein. In the table there are about 160,000 distinct CDR3 sequences, under 7.5% of which are singletons. Sequences were derived from CD4+ T cells sorted from PBMCs, sampled about 5 days after the first yellow fever vaccination. The V call is TRBV11-1, the J call TRBJ2-2; 7 bases match TRBD2. This sequence originates from a man aged 18 to 29 who received the YFV17D yellow fever vaccine. CDR3 amino acids: CASSLPSSGGELFF. The DNA of the CDR3 is TGTGCCAGCAGCTTACCATCTAGCGGCGGGGAGCTGTTTTTT.